Shown below are 30 T cell receptor beta chains from a single sample sequenced in a study of blood T cell repertoires in COVID-19. Using immunoSEQ multiplex PCR, the repertoire was profiled, and TCRdb retains in-frame clones only, with some absent. The profile covers some 200,000 clones, with 84% appearing a single time and 14% taken by the ten largest. The sequencing sample was made of peripheral blood. Source of these receptors: a woman in her seventies with COVID-19, enrolled during active disease.

The chain has TRBV28 and TRBJ2-4, with TRBD2 identical over 11 bases. The CDR3 totals 17 residues. CDR1 is MDHEN and CDR2 is SYDVKM in the germline V gene. Losses at the gene ends were 1 base for V and 3 bases for J; bases not matched to a gene: 5. This chain's CDR3 is CASSLFGLAGGKNIQYF. The CDR3 DNA follows: TGTGCCAGCAGTTTATTCGGACTAGCGGGTGGCAAAAACATTCAGTACTTC.

The V gene is TRBV6-5, the J gene TRBJ1-3; tentative D call: TRBD1 (5 bases). Deletions cut 5 bases from V and 1 base from J, with 12 bases between. The germline V gene encodes CDR1 MNHEY and CDR2 SVGAGI. The CDR3 contains 15 residues. The CDR3 DNA follows: TGTGCCAGCAGTACGCAGGACATATCTGGAAACACCATATATTTT. It encodes CASSTQDISGNTIYF.

The CDR3 coding sequence is TGCAGTGCTAGTAAGCGGGGCCATGAAGCGGATACGCAGTATTTT. It yields the protein CSASKRGHEADTQYF. The V gene is TRBV20-1, the J gene TRBJ2-3; TRBD2 agrees at 7 bases. Germline CDR1 is DFQATT and CDR2 is SNEGSKA (reference sequence). This CDR3 has 15 amino acids. The J segment lost 6 bases and the V segment lost 3 bases, leaving 12 bases of the junction unmatched.

The chain recombines TRBV2 with TRBJ1-6, with D tentatively TRBD1 (6 bases). This CDR3 contains 16 residues. The germline V gene encodes CDR1 SNHLY and CDR2 FYNNEI. Deletions cut 6 bases from V and 1 base from J, with 13 bases between. CDR3 nucleotides: TGTGCCAGCAGGGGTTTGGGGGCATCCTATAATTCACCCCTCCACTTT. Translation: CASRGLGASYNSPLHF.

The chain uses TRBV28 and TRBJ2-5, with D uncertain. V was cut by 4 bases and J by 5 bases, with 17 bases left in between. This CDR3 has 15 amino acids. From germline, CDR1 is MDHEN and CDR2 SYDVKM. The CDR3 protein is CASSSTPLAGETQYF. In nucleotides, the CDR3 is TGTGCCAGCAGTTCTACCCCCCTTGCAGGCGAGACCCAGTACTTC.

The chain links TRBV3-1 (or the pseudogene TRBV3-2) to TRBJ1-1, with D tentatively TRBD1 (5 bases). This CDR3 has 14 amino acids. Germline V gene lookup returns CDR1 LGHDT and CDR2 YNNKEL (reference sequence). Trimming took 4 bases from V and 5 from J, leaving 14 bases between them. In nucleotides, the CDR3 is TGTGCCAGCAGCCCCCAGGGAGGGTGGACTGAAGCTTTCTTT. It specifies CASSPQGGWTEAFF.

The genes are TRBV3-1 (or the pseudogene TRBV3-2) and TRBJ2-7; D uncertain. The germline CDR1 and CDR2 sequences are LGHDT and YNNKEL (reference sequence). The CDR3 consists of 13 residues. The germline V and J ends were trimmed by 4 bases and 6 bases, with 13 bases remaining between them. This chain's CDR3 is CASSPEDSLEQYF. Here the CDR3 DNA reads TGTGCCAGCAGCCCAGAAGATAGTCTCGAGCAGTACTTC.

The chain uses TRBV14 and TRBJ2-4, with D hard to call. Germline V gene sequence: CDR1 SGHDN, CDR2 FVKESK. CDR3 length: 13 amino acids. V was trimmed by 4 bases and J by 9 bases, leaving 13 bases between them. CDR3 in DNA: TGTGCCAGCAGCCCTCCCCGAGGTAGCATTCAGTACTTC. Translating it yields CASSPPRGSIQYF. Full variable domain (outside the CDR3, taken from reference TRBV14 and TRBJ2-4): EAGVTQFPSHSVIEKGQTVTLRCDPISGHDNLYWYRRVMGKEIKFLLHFVKESKQDESGMPNNRFLAERTGGTYSTLKVQPAELEDSGVYFCASSPPRGSIQYFGAGTRLSVL.

The V call is TRBV19, the J call TRBJ2-2; no firm D call. Trimming pared 4 bases from V and 2 bases from J, leaving 5 bases between. The length of the CDR3 is 13 residues. Germline loops: CDR1 LNHDA, CDR2 SQIVND (reference sequence). CDR3 in amino acids: CASSTHNTGELFF. For the CDR3, the DNA is TGTGCCAGTAGTACCCATAACACCGGGGAGCTGTTTTTT.

The chain employs TRBV6-1 and TRBJ2-7, with TRBD2 matching 13 bases. This CDR3 region has 17 residues. Looked up from germline, CDR1 is MNHNS and CDR2 is SASEGT. V trimming: 1 base; J trimming: 2 bases; junction bases outside the gene matches: 5. The CDR3 here is CASSEVPGLAGTYEQYF. The CDR3 DNA sequence: TGTGCCAGCAGTGAAGTGCCGGGACTAGCGGGGACCTACGAGCAGTACTTC.

J is TRBJ2-3 and V is TRBV5-4, with TRBD2 identical over 13 bases. Germline lookup yields CDR1 SGHNT and CDR2 YYREEE (reference sequence). V lost 4 bases and J lost 4; bases outside the gene matches: 6. This CDR3 is 16 amino acids long. The CDR3 spells CASSRLAGGLSDTQYF. The CDR3 DNA follows: TGTGCCAGCAGCAGACTAGCGGGAGGTCTATCAGATACGCAGTATTTT.

This rearrangement joins TRBV6-5 to TRBJ2-3; maybe TRBD2 (5 bases). CDR1 is MNHEY and CDR2 is SVGAGI in the germline V gene. V gave up 5 bases and J gave up 11 bases, with 11 bases separating them. This CDR3 has 11 residues. The DNA for the CDR3 is TGTGCCAGCAGTCGTGCCGGGGAGCAGTATTTT. It specifies CASSRAGEQYF.

The V and J genes are TRBV10-3 and TRBJ2-3, with TRBD2 identical over 8 bases. The length of the CDR3 is 15 residues. After removal of 10 bases from V and 1 base from J, the junction contained 10 bases not matched to a gene. Germline V gene data show CDR1 as ENHRY and CDR2 as SYGVKD. The CDR3 loop reads CATALGAGGTDTQYF. CDR3 nucleotides: TGTGCCACCGCACTTGGAGCGGGGGGCACAGATACGCAGTATTTT.

The V call is TRBV5-1, the J call TRBJ2-1, with D perhaps TRBD2 (6 bases). With 3 bases removed from V and 6 bases from J, the gap between germline ends came to 13 bases. CDR3 length: 14 amino acids. Germline V gene lookup returns CDR1 SGHRS and CDR2 YFSETQ. Written as DNA, the CDR3 is TGCGCCAGCAGCTCGGGACTTGAATTCAATGAGCAGTTCTTC. It translates to CASSSGLEFNEQFF.

V usage is TRBV5-8 and J usage is TRBJ1-1; D is uncertain. From germline, CDR1 is SGHTS and CDR2 YDEGEE. Deletions cut 3 bases from V and 8 bases from J, with 11 bases between. The CDR3 covers 12 residues. The CDR3 sequence: CASSSGGWEAFF. For the CDR3, the DNA is TGTGCCAGCAGCTCCGGAGGTTGGGAAGCTTTCTTT.

The sample holds one count of this clone. The J gene is TRBJ2-1, the V gene TRBV19, with D possibly being TRBD1 (6 bases). V lost 2 bases, J lost 12 bases, and 11 bases lay in between. This CDR3 is 12 amino acids long. Germline V gives CDR1 LNHDA, CDR2 SQIVND (reference sequence). CDR3 region: CASSITGLAQFF. DNA of the CDR3: TGTGCCAGTAGTATAACAGGGTTAGCGCAGTTCTTC.

This chain joins TRBV5-1 and TRBJ2-1, with D possibly matching TRBD2 (5 bases). The CDR3 spans 16 residues. Germline V gene data show CDR1 as SGHRS and CDR2 as YFSETQ. Trimming took off 0 bases at V and 4 bases at J, with 14 bases between the two ends. In nucleotides, the CDR3 is TGCGCCAGCAGCTTGGGTAGAGCGGCTCTGTACAATGAGCAGTTCTTC. Its translation: CASSLGRAALYNEQFF.

V is TRBV6-5 and J is TRBJ2-7, with a possible D match to TRBD2 (6 bases). Germline V lookup: CDR1 MNHEY, CDR2 SVGAGI. The CDR3 consists of 12 residues. V shed 8 bases and J shed 4 bases, with 12 bases lying between them. The CDR3 coding sequence is TGTGCCAGCGCGGCTAGCGCTTACGAGCAGTACTTC. Translating it yields CASAASAYEQYF.

This clone came up once. V and J are TRBV27 and TRBJ2-2; a weak D match, TRBD1 (7 bases). V shed 4 bases and J shed 5 bases, with 20 bases lying between them. CDR3 length: 17 residues. Germline V gene data show CDR1 as MNHEY and CDR2 as SMNVEV (reference sequence). CDR3 sequence (DNA): TGTGCCAGCAGTTCCAGCAGGGGGACTCTCGGAACCGGGGAGCTGTTTTTT. Translation gives CASSSSRGTLGTGELFF.

In its sample, this clone was seen once. This sequence joins TRBV19 and TRBJ1-5; weak D call: TRBD1 (5 bases). V was shortened by 7 bases and J by 0 bases, with 22 bases between the two germline ends. This CDR3 has 18 residues. The germline V gene encodes CDR1 LNHDA and CDR2 SQIVND (reference sequence). The CDR3 coding sequence is TGTGCCAGTACCCTAACGCCCACAGGTCCCTTTAGCAATCAGCCCCAGCATTTT. This encodes CASTLTPTGPFSNQPQHF.

The gene calls are TRBV27 and TRBJ2-3; 8 positions agree with TRBD2. Unmatched junction bases numbered 3, after V lost 2 bases and J lost 8 bases. This CDR3 spans 13 amino acids. CDR1 is MNHEY and CDR2 is SMNVEV in the germline V gene (reference sequence). The DNA for the CDR3 is TGTGCCAGCAGTTTAGCGGGGGGCGGTACGCAGTATTTT. It specifies CASSLAGGGTQYF.

The V gene is TRBV10-1, the J gene TRBJ1-1, with 10 bases that match TRBD1. The CDR3 consists of 15 residues. The germline gives CDR1 WNHNN, CDR2 SYGVQD (reference sequence). V shed 2 bases, J shed 1 base, and the junction held 1 base outside the gene matches. The CDR3 bases are TGCGCCAGCAGTGAGAGACAGGGGGCGAACACTGAAGCTTTCTTT. This sequence encodes CASSERQGANTEAFF.

The chain recombines TRBV30 with TRBJ1-2, with unresolved D. Germline V CDR1 and CDR2: GTSNPN, SVGIG (reference sequence). The CDR3 is made up of 11 amino acids. V was shortened by 3 bases and J by 4 bases, with 6 bases between the two germline ends. The CDR3 coding sequence is TGTGCCTGGAGCCGAGGCTATGGCTACACCTTC. Translating gives CAWSRGYGYTF.

CDR3 loop: CASSLGSGNTEAFF. In nucleotides, the CDR3 is TGTGCCAGCAGCTTGGGATCGGGGAACACTGAAGCTTTCTTT. The chain has TRBV5-4 and TRBJ1-1; no firm D call. Trimming cost V 0 bases and J 1 base, with 7 bases left between them. Germline V gene lookup returns CDR1 SGHNT and CDR2 YYREEE (reference sequence). The CDR3 runs 14 residues. Together with reference TRBV5-4 and TRBJ1-1, the CDR3 gives the full variable domain: ETGVTQSPTHLIKTRGQQVTLRCSSQSGHNTVSWYQQALGQGPQFIFQYYREEENGRGNFPPRFSGLQFPNYSSELNVNALELDDSALYLCASSLGSGNTEAFFGQGTRLTVV.

V gene TRBV29-1 combines with J gene TRBJ1-5; 10 bases are shared with TRBD1. The length of the CDR3 is 14 residues. CDR1 is SQVTM, CDR2 ANQGSEA, per germline. V lost 4 bases to trimming and J lost 5 bases; unmatched junction nucleotides: 5. The CDR3 DNA follows: TGCAGCGTTGCCGCGGGACAGGGGCATCAGCCCCAGCATTTT. Translating it yields CSVAAGQGHQPQHF.

V gene TRBV2 combines with J gene TRBJ1-2; D may be TRBD1 (6 bases). The CDR3 is made up of 13 amino acids. Germline CDR1 is SNHLY and CDR2 is FYNNEI. V dropped 3 bases and J dropped 8 bases, with 13 bases sitting between them. The CDR3 spells CASSDRGIGGYTF. In DNA, the CDR3 is TGTGCCAGCAGTGATAGGGGGATCGGGGGCTACACCTTC.

The J gene is TRBJ2-2, the V gene TRBV10-1; D perhaps matches TRBD2 (6 bases). This CDR3 contains 15 residues. Germline V gives CDR1 WNHNN, CDR2 SYGVQD (reference sequence). Trimming removed 6 bases from V and 5 bases from J, with 16 bases in between. The CDR3 here is CASREGPLVTGELFF. The CDR3 bases are TGCGCCAGCAGGGAGGGCCCACTAGTGACCGGGGAGCTGTTTTTT.

The V call is TRBV28, the J call TRBJ2-7; TRBD2 matches at 8 bases. Germline CDR1 MDHEN, CDR2 SYDVKM. The CDR3 is 14 amino acids. With V trimmed by 6 bases and J by 3 bases, 7 bases remained unmatched. The CDR3 DNA follows: TGTGCCAGCAGCTCCATCGGGAGGGACTACGAGCAGTACTTC. Protein product: CASSSIGRDYEQYF.

The V call is TRBV7-2, the J call TRBJ2-5; D may be TRBD2 (5 bases). V was pared by 5 bases and J by 0 bases, with 10 bases between. The CDR3 loop spans 14 amino acids. Germline V gene lookup returns CDR1 SGHTA and CDR2 FQGNSA. The CDR3 region is CASSIGLNQETQYF. In DNA form, the CDR3 reads TGTGCCAGCAGCATTGGACTGAACCAAGAGACCCAGTACTTC.

The chain joins TRBV21-1 to TRBJ1-2; TRBD1 is taken as the D call from the table, unchecked against the DNA. TRBV21-1 is deemed a pseudogene. The CDR3 is 16 residues long. The CDR3 DNA follows: TGTGCCAGCAGCTCCCAGGGCGGGACAGGGGGCGATGGCTACACCTTC. Translated: CASSSQGGTGGDGYTF.